The 25 T cell receptor beta chains reported below all come from one sample, sequenced in a study of cytomegalovirus exposure and HLA in healthy donors. The primer mix had 60 Vbeta and 13 Jbeta primers. TCRdb keeps only in-frame clones here, not all; method: immunoSEQ multiplex PCR. Among around 210,000 clones listed, 78% were seen once. The sequencing sample was made of PBMCs. All receptors come from a boy aged 10-17 years in good health and CMV-seronegative.

The chain recombines TRBV7-9 with TRBJ2-5; 10 bases agree with TRBD2. The germline V gene has CDR1 SEHNR and CDR2 FQNEAQ (reference sequence). The CDR3 contains 15 residues. Trimming cost V 5 bases and J 5 bases; bases outside gene matches: 8. The CDR3 reads CASSPLLAGEETQYF. The CDR3 DNA sequence: TGTGCCAGCAGCCCGCTCCTAGCGGGAGAGGAGACCCAGTACTTC.

CDR3 coding DNA: TGTGCCAGCAATATTAGGCGGGAGGAGACCCAGTACTTC. Translating gives CASNIRREETQYF. This sequence joins TRBV7-9 and TRBJ2-5, with TRBD2 identical over 7 bases. With V trimmed by 7 bases and J by 5 bases, 7 bases remained unmatched. The CDR3 runs to 13 residues. In germline, CDR1 is SEHNR, CDR2 FQNEAQ (reference sequence).

This chain joins TRBV11-2 and TRBJ1-1; the D gene is possibly TRBD1 (5 bases). Germline V gene lookup returns CDR1 SGHAT and CDR2 FQNNGV. The CDR3 runs to 14 residues. Deletions cut 4 bases from V and 3 bases from J, with 12 bases between. The CDR3, as DNA: TGTGCCAGCAGCTCCGGGGGGATGGACACTGAAGCTTTCTTT. It encodes CASSSGGMDTEAFF.

The J gene is TRBJ2-7, the V gene TRBV4-1; 8 bases agree with TRBD2. This CDR3 has 16 residues. V gave up 3 bases and J gave up 7 bases; unmatched junction bases: 14. CDR1 MGHRA and CDR2 YSYEKL come from the germline V gene. CDR3 protein: CASSQPPQREFGEQYF. The CDR3 DNA sequence: TGCGCCAGCAGCCAGCCCCCCCAGCGGGAGTTTGGAGAGCAGTACTTC.

This chain uses TRBV5-4 with TRBJ2-1, with 10 bases aligning to TRBD2. Germline V lookup: CDR1 SGHNT, CDR2 YYREEE (reference sequence). The V gene end was trimmed by 0 bases and the J gene end by 8 bases; junction bases not matched to a gene: 5. This CDR3 has 15 residues. The CDR3 region has the DNA TGTGCCAGCAGCTTGGGCGGGACTAGCGTATATGAGCAGTTCTTC. Translated, it gives CASSLGGTSVYEQFF.

This clone showed up just a few times. V usage is TRBV5-1 and J usage is TRBJ2-5; D possibly corresponds to TRBD1 (5 bases). The germline V gene has CDR1 SGHRS and CDR2 YFSETQ. The V and J ends lost 4 bases and 3 bases respectively, with 13 bases between them. This CDR3 is built from 14 residues. CDR3 region: CASSQSSGKETQYF. The CDR3 DNA sequence: TGCGCCAGCAGCCAGAGCTCAGGGAAAGAGACCCAGTACTTC.

The chain joins TRBV11-3 to TRBJ2-5, with 7 nucleotides matching TRBD1. With V trimmed by 5 bases and J by 3 bases, 0 bases remained unmatched. The V gene's germline CDR1 is SGHNT and CDR2 YENEEA. The CDR3 contains 12 residues. This CDR3 is CASSGTEETQYF. Here the CDR3 DNA reads TGTGCCAGCAGCGGGACAGAAGAGACCCAGTACTTC.

V usage is TRBV6-5 and J usage is TRBJ1-2, with 8 bases matching TRBD1. Trimming took 6 bases from V and 8 from J; bases not matched to a gene: 11. The CDR3 has 14 amino acids. Per the germline V gene, CDR1 is MNHEY and CDR2 is SVGAGI. The CDR3 DNA reads as TGTGCCAGCAGGCCTAATAAGGACAGGGCAGGCTACACCTTC. Amino acids: CASRPNKDRAGYTF.

The V call is TRBV6-5, the J call TRBJ2-5; TRBD1 matches at 7 bases. Germline V gene sequence: CDR1 MNHEY, CDR2 SVGAGI. This CDR3 has 12 amino acids. Unmatched junction bases numbered 7, after V lost 6 bases and J lost 9 bases. In DNA, the CDR3 is TGTGCCAGCAGCCGGACAGGTCGGGCCCAGTACTTC. Translation gives CASSRTGRAQYF.

This rearrangement joins TRBV7-6 to TRBJ2-7; 7 positions agree with TRBD2. Germline V gives CDR1 SGHVS, CDR2 FNYEAQ. V gave up 1 base and J gave up 2 bases; unmatched junction bases: 8. There are 16 residues in the CDR3. DNA for the CDR3: TGTGCCAGCAGCTTAGTGTTGGGGGGGGGTACCTACGAGCAGTACTTC. Encoded protein: CASSLVLGGGTYEQYF.

CDR3 DNA sequence: TGTGCCAGCAGTTACGTCGCCAGGGCAAAGCGCGAGCAGTACTTC. Its translation is CASSYVARAKREQYF. This rearrangement joins TRBV6-6 to TRBJ2-7; possible D gene TRBD1, 5 bases. V gave up 2 bases and J gave up 6 bases, with 17 bases separating them. The CDR3 length is 15 residues. Germline V gene data show CDR1 as MNHNY and CDR2 as SVGAGI (reference sequence).

The chain combines TRBV4-1 with TRBJ1-1; 7 bases are shared with TRBD1. The CDR3 totals 16 residues. J gave up 0 bases and V 4 bases, and 8 bases lay outside the gene matches. Germline V gene lookup returns CDR1 MGHRA and CDR2 YSYEKL. CDR3 loop: CASSPWTGEMNTEAFF. The CDR3 region has the DNA TGCGCCAGCAGCCCTTGGACAGGCGAAATGAACACTGAAGCTTTCTTT.

This chain connects TRBV9 to TRBJ2-7; TRBD2 matches at 11 bases. The V gene's germline CDR1 is SGDLS and CDR2 YYNGEE. CDR3 length: 18 residues. V trimming: 0 bases; J trimming: 1 base; junction bases outside the gene matches: 9. The chain's CDR3 is CASSVGLAGGQVSYEQYF. Here the CDR3 DNA reads TGTGCCAGCAGCGTAGGGCTAGCGGGAGGACAGGTTTCCTACGAGCAGTACTTC.

In DNA form, the CDR3 reads TGTGCCAGCAGTTTACCGGAGATTGTGTCCTACGAGCAGTACTTC. This sequence encodes CASSLPEIVSYEQYF. The rearrangement links TRBV6-6 to TRBJ2-7; D unresolved. Germline V CDR1 and CDR2: MNHNY, SVGAGI (reference sequence). The CDR3 runs 15 residues. Trimming took off 4 bases at V and 1 base at J, with 14 bases between the two ends.

The sample holds a few counts of this clone. The rearrangement links TRBV7-6 to TRBJ1-4; no clear D gene. V lost 5 bases and J 0 bases, leaving 13 bases between the germline ends. This CDR3 has 16 residues. The germline V gene encodes CDR1 SGHVS and CDR2 FNYEAQ. CDR3 in DNA: TGTGCCAGCAGCGCAGATCATCGGGCAACTAATGAAAAACTGTTTTTT. This encodes CASSADHRATNEKLFF.

The V and J genes are TRBV6-5 and TRBJ1-5; D uncertain. V dropped 5 bases and J dropped 0 bases, with 11 bases sitting between them. The CDR3 covers 15 residues. Looked up from germline, CDR1 is MNHEY and CDR2 is SVGAGI. The CDR3 protein is CASSPQLFSNQPQHF. DNA of the CDR3: TGTGCCAGCAGTCCTCAGTTGTTTAGCAATCAGCCCCAGCATTTT.

V gene TRBV19 combines with J gene TRBJ1-1; a possible D gene is TRBD1 (5 bases). The CDR3 consists of 16 residues. CDR1 is LNHDA, CDR2 SQIVND, per germline (reference sequence). With 0 bases removed from V and 6 bases from J, the gap between germline ends came to 17 bases. The CDR3 spells CASSIDSAGYWAEAFF. DNA for the CDR3: TGTGCCAGTAGTATAGATTCGGCAGGGTATTGGGCTGAAGCTTTCTTT.

The chain has TRBV2 and TRBJ1-1; possibly TRBD1 for D (6 bases). This CDR3 has 14 residues. V was trimmed by 7 bases and J by 1 base, leaving 13 bases between them. Looked up from germline, CDR1 is SNHLY and CDR2 is FYNNEI. The CDR3 DNA sequence: TGTGCCAGCACCTCCCGGGACAAGAACACTGAAGCTTTCTTT. Protein sequence: CASTSRDKNTEAFF. Full variable domain (outside the CDR3, taken from reference TRBV2 and TRBJ1-1): EPEVTQTPSHQVTQMGQEVILRCVPISNHLYFYWYRQILGQKVEFLVSFYNNEISEKSEIFDDQFSVERPDGSNFTLKIRSTKLEDSAMYFCASTSRDKNTEAFFGQGTRLTVV.

The rearrangement uses TRBV9 and TRBJ2-3; TRBD2 matches 8 bases. Germline assignment: CDR1 SGDLS and CDR2 YYNGEE. The CDR3 loop spans 17 amino acids. V was clipped by 3 bases and J by 0 bases; unmatched bases: 9. CDR3 sequence: CASSGRGGAASTDTQYF. CDR3 nucleotide sequence: TGTGCCAGCAGCGGACGGGGGGGAGCGGCTAGCACAGATACGCAGTATTTT.

This clone was detected once. The chain uses TRBV15 and TRBJ2-3; D may be TRBD1 (5 bases). Trimming took off 8 bases at V and 6 bases at J, with 18 bases between the two ends. Germline assignment: CDR1 LNHNV and CDR2 YYDKDF (reference sequence). CDR3 length: 14 residues. The CDR3 is CATGADLSWDTQYF. Here the CDR3 DNA reads TGTGCCACCGGGGCTGACCTTTCCTGGGATACGCAGTATTTT.

This clone is a singleton in its sample. The chain links TRBV9 to TRBJ1-6; D unclear. Trimming stripped 4 bases from V and 1 base from J, with 12 bases between. CDR1 SGDLS and CDR2 YYNGEE come from the germline V gene. The CDR3 consists of 16 residues. CDR3 in amino acids: CASSTHGISYNSPLHF. CDR3 in DNA: TGTGCCAGCAGCACCCACGGGATATCCTATAATTCACCCCTCCACTTT.

The chain has TRBV5-1 and TRBJ2-5, with D perhaps TRBD2 (7 bases). The J call is in doubt because the DNA end fits TRBJ2-7 better. Germline loops: CDR1 SGHRS, CDR2 YFSETQ. The CDR3 totals 17 residues. Here the CDR3 DNA reads TGCGCCAGCAGCCCCGGGGGGTTTTTTCGGGACATCTACGAGCAGTACTTC. This sequence encodes CASSPGGFFRDIYEQYF.

The chain has TRBV7-9 and TRBJ2-3; D gene unclear. The CDR3 is made up of 14 amino acids. V dropped 3 bases and J dropped 2 bases, with 9 bases sitting between them. The germline CDR1 and CDR2 sequences are SEHNR and FQNEAQ (reference sequence). The CDR3, as DNA: TGTGCCAGCAGCTTTAAGCTGAACACAGATACGCAGTATTTT. Residues: CASSFKLNTDTQYF.

The chain recombines TRBV11-2 with TRBJ1-6, with 10 bases lining up with TRBD1. The CDR3 has 19 amino acids. Germline V gene sequence: CDR1 SGHAT, CDR2 FQNNGV. The V segment lost 1 base and the J segment 6 bases; nucleotides outside the gene matches: 12. The DNA of the CDR3 is TGTGCCAGCAGCTTAGCTTTCGTCCTCCGGGACAGGGGTAATTCACCCCTCCACTTT. It is translated as CASSLAFVLRDRGNSPLHF. Full variable domain (rest looked up from reference TRBV11-2 and TRBJ1-6): EAGVAQSPRYKIIEKRQSVAFWCNPISGHATLYWYQQILGQGPKLLIQFQNNGVVDDSQLPKDRFSAERLKGVDSTLKIQPAKLEDSAVYLCASSLAFVLRDRGNSPLHFGNGTRLTVT.

The genes are TRBV13 and TRBJ2-3; tentative D call: TRBD1 (5 bases). The germline V gene has CDR1 PRHDT and CDR2 FYEKMQ (reference sequence). This CDR3 comprises 16 residues. V lost 2 bases, J lost 2 bases, and 14 bases lay in between. CDR3 loop: CASSLRLSGATDTQYF. Written as DNA, the CDR3 is TGTGCCAGCAGCTTAAGATTGAGTGGGGCCACAGATACGCAGTATTTT.